This T cell receptor beta chain was captured in a study of cytomegalovirus exposure and HLA in healthy donors. With respect to this clone: What it binds is not known.

This CDR3 is 14 amino acids long. From germline, CDR1 is MDHEN and CDR2 SYDVKM. Unmatched junction bases numbered 5, after V lost 8 bases and J lost 5 bases. Points from the study as a whole: Sequencing had likely introduced a cluster of highly shared sequence variants as an artifact. A later analysis found that most CMV-associated TCR beta chains appeared HLA-restricted.

The PCR used 60 Vbeta and 13 Jbeta primers. Authors' processing steps: Later work found 80 million or so unique TCR beta chains, with 9.5 million to 12 million shared. The assay was immunoSEQ multiplex PCR, and TCRdb's table has in-frame clones only and misses some. V, J and clone size are taken as reported in that table, and D and trimming were inferred from the DNA itself. This table lists under 75,000 clones. The clonotype comes from a female donor in good health and CMV-seropositive. The sample taken for sequencing was PBMCs. The chain couples TRBV28 to TRBJ1-6; 8 nucleotides match TRBD1. The chain's CDR3 is CASLRDRNNSPLHF. The CDR3 nucleotides read TGTGCCAGCCTTCGGGACAGGAATAATTCACCCCTCCACTTT.